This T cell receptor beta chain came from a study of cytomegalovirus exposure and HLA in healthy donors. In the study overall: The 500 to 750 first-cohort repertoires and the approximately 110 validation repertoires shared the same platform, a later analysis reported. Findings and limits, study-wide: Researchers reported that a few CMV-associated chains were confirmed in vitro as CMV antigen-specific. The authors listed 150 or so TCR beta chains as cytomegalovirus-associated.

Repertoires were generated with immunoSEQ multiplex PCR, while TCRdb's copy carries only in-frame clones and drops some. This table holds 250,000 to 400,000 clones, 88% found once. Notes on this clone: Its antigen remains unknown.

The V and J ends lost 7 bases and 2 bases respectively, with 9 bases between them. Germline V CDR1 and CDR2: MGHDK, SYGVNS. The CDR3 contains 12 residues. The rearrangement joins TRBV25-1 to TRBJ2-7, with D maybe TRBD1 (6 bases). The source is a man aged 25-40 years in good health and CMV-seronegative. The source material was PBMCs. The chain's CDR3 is CASKGETYEQYF. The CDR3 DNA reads TGTGCCAGCAAGGGGGAGACCTACGAGCAGTACTTC.